This is a list of T cell receptor beta chains from one sample in a study of CD8+ T cells in alopecia areata. Profiling relied on immunoSEQ multiplex PCR, and the TCRdb table lists in-frame clones only, not all of them. This sample carries some 30,000 clones, approximately 60% of them seen once, and the ten largest clones take under 20%. Source material: NKG2D-high CD8+ T cells sorted from blood. These receptors all stem from a human donor with alopecia areata. The CDR3 runs from the conserved cysteine through the conserved F or W. D genes are given only for firm matches. Size tells how often a clone was seen (once, few, many) or the class of an expanded clone, and some rows leave it out.

TRBD2 TRBJ2-7 . TRBV5-4 CASSLFVAGGNEQYF TGTGCCAGCAGCTTGTTCGTAGCGGGGGGCAACGAGCAGTACTTC
. TRBJ2-1 few TRBV5-4 CASSLGGEYNEQFF TGTGCCAGCAGCTTGGGTGGCGAATACAATGAGCAGTTCTTC
. TRBJ2-7 once TRBV7-2 CASSLAASAGWERYF TGTGCCAGCAGCTTAGCGGCGTCGGCGGGATGGGAGCGGTACTTC
TRBD2 TRBJ2-4 once TRBV5-1 CASSPAPGLAGGGSKNIQYF TGCGCCAGCAGCCCCGCACCGGGACTAGCGGGGGGAGGGTCCAAAAACATTCAGTACTTC
. TRBJ2-5 . TRBV19 CASKSRDRETQYF TGTGCCAGTAAGTCCAGGGACCGGGAGACCCAGTACTTC
TRBD2 TRBJ2-3 few TRBV6-4 CASSETSGGTDTQYF TGTGCCAGCAGTGAGACTAGCGGGGGCACAGATACGCAGTATTTT
TRBD2 TRBJ2-7 . TRBV7-9 CASSLSSGRDSYEQYF TGTGCCAGCAGCTTATCGAGCGGGAGGGACTCCTACGAGCAGTACTTC
. TRBJ2-7 once TRBV25-1 CASSDFVGPSAAEQYF TGTGCCAGCAGTGATTTCGTAGGGCCTAGCGCAGCCGAGCAGTACTTC
. TRBJ2-5 . TRBV7-2 CASSSPRDNQETQYF TGTGCCAGCAGCTCCCCCCGGGACAACCAAGAGACCCAGTACTTC
TRBD2 TRBJ2-1 . TRBV5-4 CASSIGLAGNEQFF TGTGCCAGCAGCATCGGACTAGCGGGGAATGAGCAGTTCTTC
TRBD1 TRBJ1-1 . TRBV25-1 CATLGQGSRGGTEAFF TGTGCCACACTGGGACAGGGGAGTCGGGGGGGCACTGAAGCTTTCTTT
TRBD2 TRBJ2-1 . TRBV4-2 CASSQDRGLAGRGSWDEQFF TGTGCCAGCAGCCAAGATCGGGGACTAGCGGGGAGAGGAAGTTGGGATGAGCAGTTCTTC
TRBD1 TRBJ2-3 . TRBV19 CASSPNTGGVTDTQYF TGTGCCAGTAGTCCGAATACAGGGGGCGTAACAGATACGCAGTATTTT
. TRBJ1-1 few TRBV29-1 CSVAPGGNTEAFF TGCAGCGTTGCTCCGGGGGGTAACACTGAAGCTTTCTTT
. TRBJ2-5 few TRBV4-1 CASSQDRGFQETQYF TGCGCCAGCAGCCAAGACAGGGGTTTCCAAGAGACCCAGTACTTC
TRBD1 TRBJ2-7 . TRBV7-9 CASSPYGQGYEQYF TGTGCCAGCAGCCCCTACGGACAGGGCTACGAGCAGTACTTC
TRBD1 TRBJ1-1 few TRBV5-6 CASSQTGNVLWAFF TGTGCCAGCAGCCAGACAGGGAACGTGTTGTGGGCTTTCTTT